The 9 T cell receptor beta chains in this list originate from one sample, sequenced in a study of shared clonotypes between healthy human individuals. Only in-frame clones appear in the TCRdb table, and some are missing; sequencing was by immunoSEQ multiplex PCR. The sample yields hundreds of thousands of clones, about 96% seen once. The naive CD8 population came from CD45RO-negative cells selected for CCR7, without terminally differentiated effector memory CD45RA+ cells. Specimen: naive CD8+ T cells sorted from blood. Receptors were obtained from a woman younger than 45 in good health.

This clone appeared a single time. This sequence joins TRBV6-5 and TRBJ2-1; D not resolved. CDR3 length: 15 residues. Germline CDR1 reads MNHEY; CDR2 reads SVGAGI. V shed 7 bases and J shed 0 bases, with 13 bases lying between them. CDR3: CASTPHLSSYNEQFF. In DNA form, the CDR3 reads TGTGCCAGCACCCCCCACTTGAGCTCCTACAATGAGCAGTTCTTC.

The chain links TRBV7-9 to TRBJ2-6; 9 bases are shared with TRBD2. The CDR3 totals 17 residues. CDR1 and CDR2 from the germline V gene are SEHNR and FQNEAQ (reference sequence). V lost 3 bases to trimming and J lost 2 bases; unmatched junction nucleotides: 5. CDR3: CASSLSREGPGANVLTF. As DNA, the CDR3 is TGTGCCAGCAGCTTGTCGCGGGAGGGTCCTGGGGCCAACGTCCTGACTTTC.

The gene calls are TRBV18 and TRBJ2-7; 9 bases map to TRBD1. The junction had 6 bases not matched to a gene; V was cut back by 3 bases and J by 6 bases. CDR1 is KGHSH, CDR2 LQKENI, per germline. The CDR3 length is 14 residues. For the CDR3, the DNA is TGTGCCAGCTCACCGGACAGGGGCGGACGCGAGCAGTACTTC. It codes for CASSPDRGGREQYF.

The chain employs TRBV29-1 and TRBJ1-2; D perhaps matches TRBD1 (5 bases). The CDR3 is made up of 13 amino acids. CDR1 is SQVTM and CDR2 is ANQGSEA in the germline V gene. V lost 6 bases to trimming and J lost 7 bases, with 18 bases between them. The chain's CDR3 is CSVPVGGAGGYTF. Written as DNA, the CDR3 is TGCAGCGTGCCGGTGGGTGGGGCGGGTGGCTACACCTTC.

The J gene is TRBJ2-5, the V gene TRBV11-2; D is ambiguous. Germline V gives CDR1 SGHAT, CDR2 FQNNGV. The CDR3 is 11 residues long. Trimming cost V 5 bases and J 4 bases, with 5 bases left between them. In DNA, the CDR3 is TGTGCCAGCAGCGCCACAGAGACCCAGTACTTC. Translation: CASSATETQYF. The full variable domain, in which reference TRBV11-2 and TRBJ2-5 provide the parts outside the CDR3, is EAGVAQSPRYKIIEKRQSVAFWCNPISGHATLYWYQQILGQGPKLLIQFQNNGVVDDSQLPKDRFSAERLKGVDSTLKIQPAKLEDSAVYLCASSATETQYFGPGTRLLVL.

This chain joins TRBV6-6 and TRBJ2-7, with a possible D match to TRBD1 (5 bases). Deletions cut 5 bases from V and 3 bases from J, with 11 bases between. The CDR3 length is 13 residues. Germline V gene lookup returns CDR1 MNHNY and CDR2 SVGAGI (reference sequence). In nucleotides, the CDR3 is TGTGCCAGCAGTGTGACAGATTACTACGAGCAGTACTTC. This encodes CASSVTDYYEQYF.

The chain uses TRBV5-1 and TRBJ2-7, with 13 nucleotides matching TRBD2. The CDR3 loop spans 15 amino acids. CDR1 and CDR2 from the germline V gene are SGHRS and YFSETQ. V trimming: 4 bases; J trimming: 3 bases; junction bases outside the gene matches: 4. CDR3 loop: CASSAGLAGVYEQYF. The CDR3 nucleotides are TGCGCCAGCAGCGCCGGACTAGCGGGAGTCTACGAGCAGTACTTC.

The chain recombines TRBV9 with TRBJ1-5, with D maybe TRBD1 (5 bases). V lost 4 bases and J lost 2, with 16 bases in between. The CDR3 has 16 residues. Per germline, CDR1 SGDLS and CDR2 YYNGEE. The CDR3, as DNA: TGTGCCAGCAGCCCCTCAAAAGGGGTACGCAATCAGCCCCAGCATTTT. The encoded protein is CASSPSKGVRNQPQHF.

The V and J genes are TRBV19 and TRBJ1-5; tentatively, D is TRBD1 (6 bases). Deletions cut 6 bases from V and 0 bases from J, with 12 bases between. Germline assignment: CDR1 LNHDA and CDR2 SQIVND (reference sequence). This CDR3 region has 15 residues. CDR3 loop: CASRVGGHSNQPQHF. In nucleotides, the CDR3 is TGTGCCAGTAGGGTCGGGGGGCATAGCAATCAGCCCCAGCATTTT. Combining the CDR3 with reference TRBV19 and TRBJ1-5 gives the whole variable domain DGGITQSPKYLFRKEGQNVTLSCEQNLNHDAMYWYRQDPGQGLRLIYYSQIVNDFQKGDIAEGYSVSREKKESFPLTVTSAQKNPTAFYLCASRVGGHSNQPQHFGDGTRLSIL.